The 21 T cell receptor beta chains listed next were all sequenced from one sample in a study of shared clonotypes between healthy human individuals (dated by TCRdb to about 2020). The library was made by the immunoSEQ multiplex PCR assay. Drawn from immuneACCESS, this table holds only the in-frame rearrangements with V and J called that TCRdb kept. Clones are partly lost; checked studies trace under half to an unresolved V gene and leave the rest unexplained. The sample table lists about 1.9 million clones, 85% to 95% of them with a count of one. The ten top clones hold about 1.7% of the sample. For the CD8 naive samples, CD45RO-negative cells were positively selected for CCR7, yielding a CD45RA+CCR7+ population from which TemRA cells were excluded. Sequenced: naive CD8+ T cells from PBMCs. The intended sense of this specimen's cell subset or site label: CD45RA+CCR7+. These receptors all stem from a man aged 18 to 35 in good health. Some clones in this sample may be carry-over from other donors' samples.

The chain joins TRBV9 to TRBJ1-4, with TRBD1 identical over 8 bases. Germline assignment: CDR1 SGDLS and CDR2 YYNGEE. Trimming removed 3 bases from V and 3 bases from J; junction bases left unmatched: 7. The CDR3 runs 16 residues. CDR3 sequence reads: CASSAPGGFANEKLFF. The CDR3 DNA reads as TGTGCCAGCAGCGCTCCAGGGGGCTTCGCTAATGAAAAACTGTTTTTT.

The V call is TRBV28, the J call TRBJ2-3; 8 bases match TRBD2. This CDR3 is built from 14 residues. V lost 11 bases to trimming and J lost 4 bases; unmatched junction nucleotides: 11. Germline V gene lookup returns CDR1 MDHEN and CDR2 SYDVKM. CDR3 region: CASRAGVRADTQYF. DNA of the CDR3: TGTGCCTCCCGAGCGGGAGTCAGGGCAGATACGCAGTATTTT.

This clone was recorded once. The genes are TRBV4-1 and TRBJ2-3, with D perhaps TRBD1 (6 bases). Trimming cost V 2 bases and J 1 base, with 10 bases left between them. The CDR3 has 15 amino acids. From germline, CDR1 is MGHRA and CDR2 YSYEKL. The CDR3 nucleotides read TGCGCCAGCAGCCAATTCGCAGGGGGCACAGATACGCAGTATTTT. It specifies CASSQFAGGTDTQYF.

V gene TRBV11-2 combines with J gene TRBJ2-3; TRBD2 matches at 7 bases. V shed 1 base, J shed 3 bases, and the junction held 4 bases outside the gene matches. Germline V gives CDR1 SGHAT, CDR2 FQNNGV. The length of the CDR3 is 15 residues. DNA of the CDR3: TGTGCCAGCAGCTTAGCCGGGACTATTACAGATACGCAGTATTTT. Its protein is CASSLAGTITDTQYF.

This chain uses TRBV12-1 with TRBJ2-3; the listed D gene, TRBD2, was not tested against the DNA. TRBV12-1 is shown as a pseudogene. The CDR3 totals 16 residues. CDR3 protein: CASSAPLAESTDTQYF. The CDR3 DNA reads TGTGCCAGCAGCGCCCCACTAGCGGAGAGCACAGATACGCAGTATTTT.

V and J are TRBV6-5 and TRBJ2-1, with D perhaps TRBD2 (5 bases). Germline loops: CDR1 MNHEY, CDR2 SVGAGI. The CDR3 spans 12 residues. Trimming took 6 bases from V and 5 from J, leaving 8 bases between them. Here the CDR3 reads CASRLGNNEQFF. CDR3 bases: TGTGCCAGCAGACTAGGAAACAATGAGCAGTTCTTC.

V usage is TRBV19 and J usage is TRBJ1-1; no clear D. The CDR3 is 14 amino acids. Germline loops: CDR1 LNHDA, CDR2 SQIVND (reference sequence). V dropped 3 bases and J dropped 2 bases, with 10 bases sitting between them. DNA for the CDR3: TGTGCCAGTAGTATTTCCCCCCCAAACACTGAAGCTTTCTTT. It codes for CASSISPPNTEAFF.

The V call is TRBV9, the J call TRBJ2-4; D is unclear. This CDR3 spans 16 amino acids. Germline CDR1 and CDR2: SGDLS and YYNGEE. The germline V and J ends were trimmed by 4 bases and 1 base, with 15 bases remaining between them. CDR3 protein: CASSTGGVGAKNIQYF. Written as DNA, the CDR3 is TGTGCCAGCAGCACGGGTGGGGTTGGGGCCAAAAACATTCAGTACTTC.

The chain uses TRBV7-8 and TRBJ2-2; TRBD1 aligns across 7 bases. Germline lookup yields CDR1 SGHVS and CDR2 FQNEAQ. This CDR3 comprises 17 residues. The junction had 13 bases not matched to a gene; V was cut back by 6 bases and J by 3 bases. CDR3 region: CASSLYRGPRDTGELFF. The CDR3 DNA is TGTGCCAGCAGTCTATACAGGGGCCCCCGAGACACCGGGGAGCTGTTTTTT.

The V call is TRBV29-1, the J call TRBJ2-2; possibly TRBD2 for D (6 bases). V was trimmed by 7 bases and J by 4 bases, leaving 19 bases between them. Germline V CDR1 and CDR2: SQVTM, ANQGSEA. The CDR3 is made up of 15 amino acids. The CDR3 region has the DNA TGCAGCGGCACTGGGGGAGAGGGAGGCACCGGGGAGCTGTTTTTT. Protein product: CSGTGGEGGTGELFF.

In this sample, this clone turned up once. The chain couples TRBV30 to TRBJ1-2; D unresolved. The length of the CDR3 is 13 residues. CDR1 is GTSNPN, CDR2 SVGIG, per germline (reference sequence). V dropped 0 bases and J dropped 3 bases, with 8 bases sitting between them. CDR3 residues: CAWSVQTDYGYTF. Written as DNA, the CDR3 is TGTGCCTGGAGTGTACAGACGGACTATGGCTACACCTTC.

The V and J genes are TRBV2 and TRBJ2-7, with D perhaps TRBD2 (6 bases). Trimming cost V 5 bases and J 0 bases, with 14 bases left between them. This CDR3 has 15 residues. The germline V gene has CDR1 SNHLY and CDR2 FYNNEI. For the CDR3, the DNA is TGTGCCAGCAGTTCCGGAGGGTTCCTCTCCTACGAGCAGTACTTC. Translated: CASSSGGFLSYEQYF.

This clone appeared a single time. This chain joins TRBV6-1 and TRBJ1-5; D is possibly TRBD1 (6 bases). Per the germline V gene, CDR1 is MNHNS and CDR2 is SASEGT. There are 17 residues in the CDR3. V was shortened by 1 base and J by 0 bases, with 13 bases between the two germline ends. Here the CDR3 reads CASSEDRTVYSNQPQHF. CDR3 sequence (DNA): TGTGCCAGCAGTGAAGACAGGACAGTATATAGCAATCAGCCCCAGCATTTT.

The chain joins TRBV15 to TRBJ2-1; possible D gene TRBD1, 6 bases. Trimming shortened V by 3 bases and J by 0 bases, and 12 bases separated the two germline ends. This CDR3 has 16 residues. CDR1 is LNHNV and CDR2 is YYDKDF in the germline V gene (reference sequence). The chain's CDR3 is CATSSGGEGSYNEQFF. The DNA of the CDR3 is TGTGCCACCAGCAGTGGGGGCGAGGGCTCCTACAATGAGCAGTTCTTC.

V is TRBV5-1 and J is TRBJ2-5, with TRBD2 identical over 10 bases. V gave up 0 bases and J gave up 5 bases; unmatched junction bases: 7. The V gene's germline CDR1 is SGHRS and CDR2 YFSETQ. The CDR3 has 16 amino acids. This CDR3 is CASSLALAGRTETQYF. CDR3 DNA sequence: TGCGCCAGCAGCTTGGCACTAGCGGGAAGAACGGAGACCCAGTACTTC.

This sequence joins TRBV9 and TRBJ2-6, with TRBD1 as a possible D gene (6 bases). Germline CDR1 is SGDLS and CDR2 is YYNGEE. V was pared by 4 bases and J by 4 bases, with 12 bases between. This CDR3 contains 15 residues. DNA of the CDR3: TGTGCCAGCAGCCCGCAGGGGTCCGGGGCCAACGTCCTGACTTTC. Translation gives CASSPQGSGANVLTF.

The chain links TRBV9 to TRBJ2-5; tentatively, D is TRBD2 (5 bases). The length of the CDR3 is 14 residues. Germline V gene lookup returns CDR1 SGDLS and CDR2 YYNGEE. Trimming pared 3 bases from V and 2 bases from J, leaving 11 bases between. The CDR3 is CASSGGLVQETQYF. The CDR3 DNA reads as TGTGCCAGCAGCGGAGGGCTAGTACAAGAGACCCAGTACTTC.

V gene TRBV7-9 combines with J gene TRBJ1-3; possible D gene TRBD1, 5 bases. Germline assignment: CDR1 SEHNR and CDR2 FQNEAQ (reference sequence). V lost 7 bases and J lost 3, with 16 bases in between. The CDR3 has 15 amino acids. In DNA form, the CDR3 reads TGTGCCAGCAACGGCGGGGGAGAAAATGGAAACACCATATATTTT. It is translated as CASNGGGENGNTIYF.

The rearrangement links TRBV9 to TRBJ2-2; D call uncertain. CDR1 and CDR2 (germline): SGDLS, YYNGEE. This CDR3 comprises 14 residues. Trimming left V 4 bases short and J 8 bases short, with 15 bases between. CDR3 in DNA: TGTGCCAGCAGCCCCGACCCCACCACTGGGGAGCTGTTTTTT. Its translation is CASSPDPTTGELFF. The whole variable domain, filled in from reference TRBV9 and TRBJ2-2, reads DSGVTQTPKHLITATGQRVTLRCSPRSGDLSVYWYQQSLDQGLQFLIQYYNGEERAKGNILERFSAQQFPDLHSELNLSSLELGDSALYFCASSPDPTTGELFFGEGSRLTVL.

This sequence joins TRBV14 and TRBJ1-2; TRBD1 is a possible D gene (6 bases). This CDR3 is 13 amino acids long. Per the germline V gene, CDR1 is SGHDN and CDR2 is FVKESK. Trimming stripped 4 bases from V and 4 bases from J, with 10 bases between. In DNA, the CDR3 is TGTGCCAGCAGCCTCAGGGGTTCCTATGGCTACACCTTC. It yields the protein CASSLRGSYGYTF.

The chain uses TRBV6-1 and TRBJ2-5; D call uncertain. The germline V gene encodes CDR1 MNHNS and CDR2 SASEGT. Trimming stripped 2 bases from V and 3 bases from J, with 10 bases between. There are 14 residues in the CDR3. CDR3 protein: CASSERRREETQYF. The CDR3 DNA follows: TGTGCCAGCAGTGAAAGAAGGAGAGAAGAGACCCAGTACTTC.